This record looks at one T cell receptor beta chain sequence and its context. There is no known antigen for this receptor. Base qualities are not provided; no much larger clone lies one nucleotide away. The data derive from a study of PD-1 blockade in mismatch repair-deficient tumors (dated by TCRdb to about 2017). Turning to the overall study: Between September 2013 and late 2016, roughly 78 consecutive patients with about 11 mismatch repair-deficient cancer types, all previously treated and progressing, were enrolled in the trial. Tumor-associated T cell clones were tracked in the peripheral blood of patients responding to PD-1 blockade by deep sequencing of TCR CDR3 regions.

The investigation overall reported the following: After pembrolizumab, tumor-resident clones, which were often undetectable in blood before treatment, expanded rapidly and then contracted, generally ahead of radiologic responses.

Receptor libraries were prepared by the immunoSEQ multiplex PCR assay. TCRdb limited this immuneACCESS table to in-frame rearrangements with V and J called. A share of clones is missing; checked studies link under half to unresolved V genes, and the rest is unexplained. This sample is represented by 14,000 or so clones; 75% to 85% of them were singletons. More than 1.5% of the sample is taken by the ten largest. For every enrolled patient, mismatch repair deficiency was confirmed by either polymerase chain reaction or immunohistochemistry. Three patients who responded to pembrolizumab therapy underwent TCR sequencing. The phase II trial prospectively evaluated PD-1 blockade with pembrolizumab in advanced mismatch repair-deficient cancers, independent of tissue of origin. Peripheral blood T cell samples were collected serially, before PD-1 blockade began and at several time points afterward. Blood sampling time points were reported as weeks after the first dose of pembrolizumab.

This TCR came from an adult with mismatch repair-deficient cancer. Specimen: PBMCs, collected approximately 15 weeks after starting pembrolizumab.

The nucleotides are TGTGCCAGCTCACCACAGGACAGGGCTTCACCCCTCCACTTT. It encodes CASSPQDRASPLHF. The receptor chain draws on TRBV18 and TRBJ1-6, with 8 bases aligning to TRBD1. From V the trimming removes 1 base and from J it removes 9 bases, while the gene matches leave 2 bases of the junction unaccounted for. Spanning cysteine to phenylalanine, the CDR3 consists of 14 amino acids. Kept here is only the CDR3 DNA, which spans 42 bases and is read in frame from base 1. For CDR1 and CDR2, the germline V gene lists KGHSH and LQKENI.